This T cell receptor beta chain was found in a study of OX40 agonist ivuxolimab in advanced cancers. About the research overall: Intravenous ivuxolimab was administered to patients every 2 weeks at 0.01 to 10 mg/kg. Three patients, one with hepatocellular carcinoma and two with cutaneous melanoma, responded partially.

With autoimmune disease history or systemic immunosuppression, patients were excluded. The CDR3 is 14 residues long. Germline assignment: CDR1 LGHNA and CDR2 YSLEER. Trimming shortened V by 1 base and J by 5 bases, and 11 bases separated the two germline ends. Some clones are missing from TCRdb's copy, which holds only in-frame ones; the method was immunoSEQ multiplex PCR. The repertoire has 98,000 or so clones, roughly 94% of them found once; the top ten carry roughly 0.17%. Notes on the study in general: Averaged across samples, CD8+ T cells carried more expanded clones than CD4+ did.

Comment on this clone: The antigen is unknown.

The starting material was CD4+ or CD8+ T cells sorted from blood, obtained in a trial of the OX40 agonist ivuxolimab. The TCR was taken from an adult with an advanced solid tumor such as melanoma, head and neck, liver or kidney cancer. The chain recombines TRBV4-3 with TRBJ2-5; the D call may be TRBD1 or TRBD2 (5 bases each). CDR3 protein: CASSQVGWGETQYF. CDR3 nucleotide sequence: TGCGCCAGCAGCCAAGTGGGGTGGGGGGAGACCCAGTACTTC.